This is a list of T cell receptor beta chains from one sample in a study of blood T cells in healthy people across ages. TCRdb re-called the 5' RACE reads with MiXCR, one entry per CDR3 protein. Among about 630,000 distinct CDR3 sequences listed, approximately 21% were seen once. The sample consisted of blood. The receptors shown here come from a man between 65 and 85 years old in good health. CDR3s include the opening cysteine and the closing phenylalanine or tryptophan. Each record gives: CDR3 DNA, CDR3 protein, V gene, clone size, D gene, J gene. A D gene is named only where the DNA matches it firmly. Clone size, where shown, is once, few, many, or a class for clones that have expanded.

cdr3_nt: TGCGCCAGCAGCTTGGGAGTGGGGAGGCACACCTACGAGCAGTACTTC; cdr3_aa: CASSLGVGRHTYEQYF; v_call: TRBV5-1; clone_size: few; d_call: -; j_call: TRBJ2-7
cdr3_nt: TGTGCTAGCAGCAAAGCGGGAGCTTACAATGAGCAGTTCTTC; cdr3_aa: CASSKAGAYNEQFF; v_call: TRBV7-7; clone_size: few; d_call: TRBD2; j_call: TRBJ2-1
cdr3_nt: TGTGCCAGCACCCCTGGAAACACCATATATTTT; cdr3_aa: CASTPGNTIYF; v_call: TRBV12-3/TRBV12-4; clone_size: few; d_call: -; j_call: TRBJ1-3
cdr3_nt: TGTGCCAGCAGCCCGACTAGCGGGAGGGACAATGAGCAGTTCTTC; cdr3_aa: CASSPTSGRDNEQFF; v_call: TRBV7-3; clone_size: few; d_call: TRBD2; j_call: TRBJ2-1
cdr3_nt: TGTGCCAGCCTCAGGGCAGATACGCAGTATTTT; cdr3_aa: CASLRADTQYF; v_call: TRBV7-9; clone_size: -; d_call: -; j_call: TRBJ2-3
cdr3_nt: TGTGCCAGCAGCATCTATCAGCCCCAGCATTTT; cdr3_aa: CASSIYQPQHF; v_call: TRBV6-5; clone_size: few; d_call: -; j_call: TRBJ1-5
cdr3_nt: TGTGCCAGCAGCGCCAGACTAGCGGCCCTCCAAGAGACCCAGTACTTC; cdr3_aa: CASSARLAALQETQYF; v_call: TRBV7-2; clone_size: -; d_call: TRBD2; j_call: TRBJ2-5
cdr3_nt: TGTGCCAGTACCCTGGGGGGGACACGTAACATTCAGTACTTC; cdr3_aa: CASTLGGTRNIQYF; v_call: TRBV19; clone_size: -; d_call: -; j_call: TRBJ2-4
cdr3_nt: TGTGCCAGCAGCTTAACCGTTAATGAAAAACTGTTTTTT; cdr3_aa: CASSLTVNEKLFF; v_call: TRBV7-2; clone_size: -; d_call: -; j_call: TRBJ1-4
cdr3_nt: TGTGCCAGTAGTATTGGCGGGAGGGCCCGCACAGATACGCAGTATTTT; cdr3_aa: CASSIGGRARTDTQYF; v_call: TRBV19; clone_size: few; d_call: TRBD2; j_call: TRBJ2-3
cdr3_nt: TGTGCCAGCACCCACGGGAGTATCCCCCACTTC; cdr3_aa: CASTHGSIPHF; v_call: TRBV6-2/TRBV6-3; clone_size: few; d_call: -; j_call: TRBJ2-4
cdr3_nt: TGTGCCAGCAGTTGGGGGACAGGGGCTTCTGGGGCCAACGTCCTGACTTTC; cdr3_aa: CASSWGTGASGANVLTF; v_call: TRBV12-3/TRBV12-4; clone_size: -; d_call: TRBD1; j_call: TRBJ2-6
cdr3_nt: TGTGCCAGCACCCCCTCAGGGGTTGAGGGGCCGAACTATGGCTACACCTTT; cdr3_aa: CASTPSGVEGPNYGYTF; v_call: TRBV7-9; clone_size: -; d_call: -; j_call: TRBJ1-2
cdr3_nt: TGCGCCAGCAGCTTGGTTTCTGGGTGGACAGGGGGCGACGAGCAGTACTTC; cdr3_aa: CASSLVSGWTGGDEQYF; v_call: TRBV5-1; clone_size: -; d_call: TRBD1; j_call: TRBJ2-7
cdr3_nt: TGCAGTGCTAGGGATTGGGGGCTTAATGAGCAGTTCTTC; cdr3_aa: CSARDWGLNEQFF; v_call: TRBV20-1; clone_size: few; d_call: -; j_call: TRBJ2-1
cdr3_nt: TGTGCCAGCAGTTTAGGGGGACAGGGTACCGACGAGCAGTACTTC; cdr3_aa: CASSLGGQGTDEQYF; v_call: TRBV28; clone_size: few; d_call: TRBD1; j_call: TRBJ2-7
cdr3_nt: TGTGCCAGCAGCGCCCCGGATACGCAGTATTTT; cdr3_aa: CASSAPDTQYF; v_call: TRBV3-1; clone_size: -; d_call: -; j_call: TRBJ2-3
cdr3_nt: TGTGCCAGCAGCCAAATTCCGGGAGGGCTAGCCAAAAACATTCAGTACTTC; cdr3_aa: CASSQIPGGLAKNIQYF; v_call: TRBV3-1; clone_size: -; d_call: TRBD2; j_call: TRBJ2-4
cdr3_nt: TGTGCCAGCAGTTTTGGGACTGGTAATGAAAAACTGTTTTTT; cdr3_aa: CASSFGTGNEKLFF; v_call: TRBV12-3/TRBV12-4; clone_size: few; d_call: -; j_call: TRBJ1-4
cdr3_nt: TGTGCCAGCAGCTCGACCGCGACTAGCGGAGCTTACAATGAGCAGTTCTTC; cdr3_aa: CASSSTATSGAYNEQFF; v_call: TRBV6-2/TRBV6-3; clone_size: few; d_call: TRBD2; j_call: TRBJ2-1
cdr3_nt: TGCGCCAGCAGCTTGGCCTGGGACAGGTCCTACGAGCAGTACTTC; cdr3_aa: CASSLAWDRSYEQYF; v_call: TRBV5-1; clone_size: few; d_call: TRBD1; j_call: TRBJ2-7
cdr3_nt: TGTGCCAGCAGTTCTTATTCCATCTCCTACAATGAGCAGTTCTTC; cdr3_aa: CASSSYSISYNEQFF; v_call: TRBV12-3/TRBV12-4; clone_size: many; d_call: -; j_call: TRBJ2-1
cdr3_nt: TGCGCCAGCAGCCGGGACAGGGACCACGAGCAGTACTTC; cdr3_aa: CASSRDRDHEQYF; v_call: TRBV4-1; clone_size: few; d_call: TRBD1; j_call: TRBJ2-7
cdr3_nt: TGTGCCAACATCCCACTAAGCAGTACCTACGAGCAGTACTTC; cdr3_aa: CANIPLSSTYEQYF; v_call: TRBV7-9; clone_size: -; d_call: -; j_call: TRBJ2-7